This TCR beta chain was sequenced in a study of blood T cell repertoires in COVID-19. Looking at the study overall: T cells, B-cell-depleted T cells, or PBMCs provided the cDNA or gDNA that served as material.

The CDR3 contains 15 residues. Germline loops: CDR1 SGHRS, CDR2 YFSETQ. V shed 0 bases and J shed 0 bases, with 7 bases lying between them. The authors' processing: How many nucleated cells were present was estimated from reference gene primer amplification. Clones were sequenced by immunoSEQ multiplex PCR, and TCRdb holds only the in-frame ones, with some missing. V and J calls and clone size are as listed in that table; D and trimming were resolved from the DNA. The data contain roughly 260,000 clones, roughly 82% of them singletons. Only one count was recorded for this clone. This receptor was identified in an elderly woman with active or convalescent COVID-19. Sample: peripheral blood. The genes are TRBV5-1 and TRBJ2-1; TRBD2 is a possible D gene (5 bases). The CDR3, as DNA: TGCGCCAGCAGCTTGGTTGGGAGCTCCTACAATGAGCAGTTCTTC. Protein: CASSLVGSSYNEQFF.